This T cell receptor beta chain originates from a study of CD4 T cells in relation to SARS-CoV-2 and coronaviruses. The protocol was immunoSEQ multiplex PCR, while the TCRdb copy is restricted to in-frame clones and leaves out a portion. Of approximately 41,000 clones in the sample, roughly 84% are singletons; the top ten hold 1% to 1.5%. For this clone: Antigen specificity is unknown.

The V gene's germline CDR1 is LNHDA and CDR2 SQIVND (reference sequence). The CDR3 is 15 residues long. The V gene lost 3 bases and the J gene lost 2 bases, with 13 bases spanning the gap. This clonotype was obtained from an adult with COVID-19. V usage is TRBV19 and J usage is TRBJ1-1; no reliable D call. Input material: naive CD4+ T cells from PBMCs, cultured in vitro. As for subset: naive CD4+ T cells isolated by negative enrichment. The CDR3 DNA is TGTGCCAGTAGTATTCAGGTTTACAGTAACACTGAAGCTTTCTTT. Protein sequence: CASSIQVYSNTEAFF.